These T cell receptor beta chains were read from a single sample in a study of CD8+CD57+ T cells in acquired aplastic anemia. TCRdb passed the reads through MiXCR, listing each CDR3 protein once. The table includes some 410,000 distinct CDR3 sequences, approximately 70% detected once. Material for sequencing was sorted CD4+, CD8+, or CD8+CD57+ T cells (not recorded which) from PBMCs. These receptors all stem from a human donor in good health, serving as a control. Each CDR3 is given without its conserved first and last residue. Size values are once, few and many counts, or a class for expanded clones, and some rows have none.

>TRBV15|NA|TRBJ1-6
ATSREKGGNSPLH
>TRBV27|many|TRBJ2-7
ASRAGSTYEQY
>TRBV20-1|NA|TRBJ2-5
SATSTVQRAQY
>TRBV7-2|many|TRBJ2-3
ASSFLTTSDTQY
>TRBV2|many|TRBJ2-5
ASTSTEAAETQY
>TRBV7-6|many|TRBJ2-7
ASSLTGTGNEQY
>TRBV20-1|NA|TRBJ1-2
SAVGPYGYT
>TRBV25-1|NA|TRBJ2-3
ASSEYPDTQY
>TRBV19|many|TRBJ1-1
ASTRGGVNTEAF
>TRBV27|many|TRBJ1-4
ASSLPGAREKLF
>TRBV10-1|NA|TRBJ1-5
ASSENLNQPQH
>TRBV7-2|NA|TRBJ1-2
ASTRGPETQDFT
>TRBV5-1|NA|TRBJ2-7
ASSLEQGAREQY
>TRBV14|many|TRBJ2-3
ASSPPGLRGGPDTQY
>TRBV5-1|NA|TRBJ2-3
ASSSGQGDSKDTQY
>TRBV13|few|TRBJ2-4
ASSSTGQGSIQY
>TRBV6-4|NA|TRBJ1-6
ASGSAGGNPLH
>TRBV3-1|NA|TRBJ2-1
ASSQEARSISPRI
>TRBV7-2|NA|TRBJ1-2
ASSLSASNYGYT
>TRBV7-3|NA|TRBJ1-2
ASSIDRGQGYT
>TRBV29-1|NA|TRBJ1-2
SVARMREGYT
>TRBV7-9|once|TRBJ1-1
ASSLDRPLVSST
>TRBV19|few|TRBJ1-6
ASRDRHNSPLH
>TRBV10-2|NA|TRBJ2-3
ASRNRGEADTQY
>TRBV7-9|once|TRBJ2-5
ASSSRAEPSGEQ
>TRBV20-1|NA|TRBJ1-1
SAPMLGRDTEAF
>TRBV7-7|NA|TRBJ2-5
ASSTGRLPGQYFQY
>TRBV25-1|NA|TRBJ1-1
ASSDPGHPGGNTEAF
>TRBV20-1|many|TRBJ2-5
SAPRTSGDQETQY
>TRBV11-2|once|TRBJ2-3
ASSYGLAGGADTQY
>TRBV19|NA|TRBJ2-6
ASSQSGSGTYEQN
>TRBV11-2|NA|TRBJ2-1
AITYSGWGSNEQF
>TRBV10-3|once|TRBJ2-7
ASRRGPGGYTFG
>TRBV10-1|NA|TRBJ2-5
ASSGHQKTEAQY
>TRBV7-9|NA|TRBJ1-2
ASSLCAGTNGDNT
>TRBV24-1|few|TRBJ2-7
ATRGPPRGRSYEQY
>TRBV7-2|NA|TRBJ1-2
ASSLAGYSEHGFT
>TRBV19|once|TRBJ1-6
AIRKSGPDRSP
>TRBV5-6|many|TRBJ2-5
ASSFVSEETQY
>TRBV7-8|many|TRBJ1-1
ASSLRHQGNTEAF